This TCR beta chain was observed in a study of metastatic and nonmetastatic thyroid tumors. Study in general: Repertoires from blood and tumor or nodule tissue of malignant and benign thyroid patients were compared.

Overall study results and limits: Within blood and tumor, benign nodules reportedly had significantly lower TCR beta diversity than malignant thyroid tumors did.

This clone occurred many times. The antigen is undetermined. Germline values: CDR1 SEHNR, CDR2 FQNEAQ (reference sequence). The junction had 17 bases not matched to a gene; V was cut back by 5 bases and J by 7 bases. The CDR3 totals 17 residues. Study processing details: A distant-metastasis classifier for papillary thyroid cancer was built using CDR3 differences across clinicopathological groups. TCRdb reprocessed the PCR reads via MiXCR. The V and J calls and clone size come from TCRdb's table, not from the authors' own analysis. The sample contains 40,000 or so clones, approximately 15% of which appear only once. No treatment of any kind had been given to any patient before thyroid surgery.

The sequenced sample consisted of blood. The gene calls are TRBV7-9 and TRBJ1-2, with 9 nucleotides matching TRBD1. The origin of this receptor is a female donor with papillary thyroid cancer or a benign thyroid nodule (not recorded which). Some clones in this sample may be carry-over from other donors' samples. CDR3 DNA: TGTGCCAGCAGCCCTCCCCGACAGGGGGATATTGTTATTGGCTACACCTTC. It is translated as CASSPPRQGDIVIGYTF. The variable domain in full, completed from reference TRBV7-9 and TRBJ1-2, reads DTGVSQNPRHKITKRGQNVTFRCDPISEHNRLYWYRQTLGQGPEFLTYFQNEAQLEKSRLLSDRFSAERPKGSFSTLEIQRTEQGDSAMYLCASSPPRQGDIVIGYTFGSGTRLTVV.